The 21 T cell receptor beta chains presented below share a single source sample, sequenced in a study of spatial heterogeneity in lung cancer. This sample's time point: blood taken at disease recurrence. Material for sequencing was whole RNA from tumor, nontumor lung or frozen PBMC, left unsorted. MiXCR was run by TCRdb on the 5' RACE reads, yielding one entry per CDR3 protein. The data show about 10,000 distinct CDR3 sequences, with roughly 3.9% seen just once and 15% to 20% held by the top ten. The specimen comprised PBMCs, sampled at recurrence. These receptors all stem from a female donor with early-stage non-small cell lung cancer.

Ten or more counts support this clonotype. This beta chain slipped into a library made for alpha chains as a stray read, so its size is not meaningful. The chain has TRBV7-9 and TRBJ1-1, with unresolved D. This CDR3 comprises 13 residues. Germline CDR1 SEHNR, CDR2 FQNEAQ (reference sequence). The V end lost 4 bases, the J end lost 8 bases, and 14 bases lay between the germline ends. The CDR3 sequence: CASSSLISREAFF. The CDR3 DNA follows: TGTGCCAGCAGCTCGCTAATTTCCAGGGAAGCTTTCTTT. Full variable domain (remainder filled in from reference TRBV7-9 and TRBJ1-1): DTGVSQNPRHKITKRGQNVTFRCDPISEHNRLYWYRQTLGQGPEFLTYFQNEAQLEKSRLLSDRFSAERPKGSFSTLEIQRTEQGDSAMYLCASSSLISREAFFGQGTRLTVV.

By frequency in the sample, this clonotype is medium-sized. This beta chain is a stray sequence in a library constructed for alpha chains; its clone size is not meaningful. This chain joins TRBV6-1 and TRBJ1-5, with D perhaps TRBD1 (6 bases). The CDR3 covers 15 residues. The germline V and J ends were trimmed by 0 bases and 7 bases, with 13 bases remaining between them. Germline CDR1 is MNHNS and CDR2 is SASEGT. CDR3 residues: CASSEAGGAGQPQHF. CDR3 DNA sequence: TGTGCCAGCAGTGAAGCGGGGGGGGCGGGCCAGCCCCAGCATTTT.

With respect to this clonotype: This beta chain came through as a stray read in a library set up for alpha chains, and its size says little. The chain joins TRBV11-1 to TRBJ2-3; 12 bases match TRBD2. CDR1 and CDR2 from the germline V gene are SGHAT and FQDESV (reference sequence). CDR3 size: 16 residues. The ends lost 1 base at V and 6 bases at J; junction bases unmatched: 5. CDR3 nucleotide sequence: TGTGCCAGCAGCTTAGACCTAGCGGGGGGGCCCGATACGCAGTATTTT. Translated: CASSLDLAGGPDTQYF. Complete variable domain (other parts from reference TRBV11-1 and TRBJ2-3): EAEVAQSPRYKITEKSQAVAFWCDPISGHATLYWYRQILGQGPELLVQFQDESVVDDSQLPKDRFSAERLKGVDSTLKIQPAELGDSAMYLCASSLDLAGGPDTQYFGPGTRLTVL.

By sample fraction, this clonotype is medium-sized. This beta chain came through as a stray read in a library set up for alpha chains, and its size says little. CDR3 protein: CASSLRGNEQFF. The CDR3, as DNA: TGTGCCAGCAGCCTCCGGGGGAATGAGCAGTTCTTC. The V call is TRBV2, the J call TRBJ2-1; TRBD2 is a possible D gene (6 bases). Germline CDR1 and CDR2: SNHLY and FYNNEI. V gave up 6 bases and J gave up 7 bases, with 10 bases separating them. The CDR3 length is 12 residues.

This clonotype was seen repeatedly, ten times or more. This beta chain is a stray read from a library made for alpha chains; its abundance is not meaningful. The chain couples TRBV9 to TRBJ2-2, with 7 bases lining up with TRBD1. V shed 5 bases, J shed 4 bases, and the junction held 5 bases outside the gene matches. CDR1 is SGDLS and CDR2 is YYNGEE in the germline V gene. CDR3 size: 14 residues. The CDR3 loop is CASSPNRGTGELFF. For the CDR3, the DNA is TGTGCCAGCAGTCCCAACAGGGGCACCGGGGAGCTGTTTTTT. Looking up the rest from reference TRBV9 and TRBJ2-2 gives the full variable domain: DSGVTQTPKHLITATGQRVTLRCSPRSGDLSVYWYQQSLDQGLQFLIQYYNGEERAKGNILERFSAQQFPDLHSELNLSSLELGDSALYFCASSPNRGTGELFFGEGSRLTVL.

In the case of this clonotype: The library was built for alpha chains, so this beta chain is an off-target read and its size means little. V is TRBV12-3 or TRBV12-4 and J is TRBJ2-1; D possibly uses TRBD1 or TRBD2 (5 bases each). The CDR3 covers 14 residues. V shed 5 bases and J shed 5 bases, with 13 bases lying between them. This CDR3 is CASSPGTIHNEQFF. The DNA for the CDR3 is TGTGCCAGCAGTCCCGGGACGATCCACAATGAGCAGTTCTTC.

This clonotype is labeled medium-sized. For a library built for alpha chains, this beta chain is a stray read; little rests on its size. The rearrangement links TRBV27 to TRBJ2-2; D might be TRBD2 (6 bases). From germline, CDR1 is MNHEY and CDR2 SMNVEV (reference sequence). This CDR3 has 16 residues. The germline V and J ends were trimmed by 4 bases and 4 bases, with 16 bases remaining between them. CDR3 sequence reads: CASSSDVGLFTGELFF. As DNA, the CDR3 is TGTGCCAGCAGTTCGGATGTGGGACTTTTCACCGGGGAGCTGTTTTTT.

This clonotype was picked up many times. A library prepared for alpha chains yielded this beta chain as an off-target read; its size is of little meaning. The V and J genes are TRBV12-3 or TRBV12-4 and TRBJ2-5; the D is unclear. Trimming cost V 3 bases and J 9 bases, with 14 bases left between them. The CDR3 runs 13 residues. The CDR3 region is CASSLGTPRAQYF. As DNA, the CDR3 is TGTGCCAGCAGTTTGGGCACCCCAAGGGCCCAGTACTTC.

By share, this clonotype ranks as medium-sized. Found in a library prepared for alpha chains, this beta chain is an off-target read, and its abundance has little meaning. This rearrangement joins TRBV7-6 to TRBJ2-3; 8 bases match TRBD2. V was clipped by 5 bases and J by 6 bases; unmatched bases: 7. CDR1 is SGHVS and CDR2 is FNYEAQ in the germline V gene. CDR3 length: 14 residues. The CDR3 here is CASSNSGGVDTQYF. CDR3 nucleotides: TGTGCCAGCAGCAACAGCGGGGGTGTGGATACGCAGTATTTT.

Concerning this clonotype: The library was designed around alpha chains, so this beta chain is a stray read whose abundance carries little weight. The CDR3 DNA is TGCAGTGCTAGAGATCTCGACAGGGACTATGGCTACACCTTC. Residues: CSARDLDRDYGYTF. The rearrangement joins TRBV20-1 to TRBJ1-2; 7 bases match TRBD1. J gave up 3 bases and V 0 bases, and 4 bases lay outside the gene matches. Germline loops: CDR1 DFQATT, CDR2 SNEGSKA (reference sequence). The CDR3 is 14 residues long.

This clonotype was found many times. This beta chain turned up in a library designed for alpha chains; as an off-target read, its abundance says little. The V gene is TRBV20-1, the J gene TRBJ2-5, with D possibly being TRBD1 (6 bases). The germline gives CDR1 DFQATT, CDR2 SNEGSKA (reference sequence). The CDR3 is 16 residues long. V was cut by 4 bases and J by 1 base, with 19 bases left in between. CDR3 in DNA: TGCAGTGCTATACAGGGTACCGTGCCCAGCCAAGAGACCCAGTACTTC. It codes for CSAIQGTVPSQETQYF.

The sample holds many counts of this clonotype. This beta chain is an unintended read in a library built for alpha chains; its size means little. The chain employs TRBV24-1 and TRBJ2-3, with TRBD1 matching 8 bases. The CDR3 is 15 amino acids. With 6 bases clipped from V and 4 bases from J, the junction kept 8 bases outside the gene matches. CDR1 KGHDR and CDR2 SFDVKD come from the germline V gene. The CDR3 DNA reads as TGTGCCACCAGTCCTGGACAGGGTGAATCAGATACGCAGTATTTT. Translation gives CATSPGQGESDTQYF.

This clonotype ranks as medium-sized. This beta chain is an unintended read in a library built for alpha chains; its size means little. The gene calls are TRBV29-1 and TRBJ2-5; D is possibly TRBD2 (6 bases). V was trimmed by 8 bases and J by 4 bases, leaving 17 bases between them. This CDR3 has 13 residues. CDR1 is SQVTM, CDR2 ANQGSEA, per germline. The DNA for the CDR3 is TGCAGCACGCGGGGAGGAGGACGAGAGACCCAGTACTTC. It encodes CSTRGGGRETQYF.

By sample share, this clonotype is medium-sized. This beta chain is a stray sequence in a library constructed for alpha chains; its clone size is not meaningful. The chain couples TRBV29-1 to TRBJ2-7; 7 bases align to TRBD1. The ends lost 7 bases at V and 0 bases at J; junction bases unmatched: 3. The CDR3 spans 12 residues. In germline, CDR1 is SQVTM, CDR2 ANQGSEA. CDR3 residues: CSGWDSSYEQYF. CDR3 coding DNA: TGCAGCGGATGGGACAGCTCCTACGAGCAGTACTTC.

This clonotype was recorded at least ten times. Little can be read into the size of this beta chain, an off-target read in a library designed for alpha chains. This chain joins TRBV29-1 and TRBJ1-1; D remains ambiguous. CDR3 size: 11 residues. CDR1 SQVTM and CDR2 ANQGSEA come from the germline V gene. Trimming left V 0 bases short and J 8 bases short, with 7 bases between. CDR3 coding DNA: TGCAGCGTTGAAGATCAACACGAAGCTTTCTTT. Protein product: CSVEDQHEAFF.

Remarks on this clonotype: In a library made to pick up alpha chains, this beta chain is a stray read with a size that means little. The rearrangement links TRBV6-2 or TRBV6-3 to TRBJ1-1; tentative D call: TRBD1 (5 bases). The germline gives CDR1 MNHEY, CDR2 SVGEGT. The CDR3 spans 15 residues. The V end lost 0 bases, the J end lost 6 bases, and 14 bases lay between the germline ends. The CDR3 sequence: CASSYSSPGTPEAFF. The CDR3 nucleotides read TGTGCCAGCAGTTACTCGAGTCCCGGGACTCCTGAAGCTTTCTTT.

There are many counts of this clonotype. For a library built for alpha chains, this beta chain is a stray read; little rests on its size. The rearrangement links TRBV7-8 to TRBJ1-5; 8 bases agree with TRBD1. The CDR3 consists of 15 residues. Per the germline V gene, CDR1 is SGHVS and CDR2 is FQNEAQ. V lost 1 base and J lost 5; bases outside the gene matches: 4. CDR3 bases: TGTGCCAGCAGCTTAGAGGCAGGGGGCTATCAGCCCCAGCATTTT. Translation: CASSLEAGGYQPQHF. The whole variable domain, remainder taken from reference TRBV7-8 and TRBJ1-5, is GAGVSQSPRYKVAKRGQDVALRCDPISGHVSLFWYQQALGQGPEFLTYFQNEAQLDKSGLPSDRFFAERPEGSVSTLKIQRTQQEDSAVYLCASSLEAGGYQPQHFGDGTRLSIL.

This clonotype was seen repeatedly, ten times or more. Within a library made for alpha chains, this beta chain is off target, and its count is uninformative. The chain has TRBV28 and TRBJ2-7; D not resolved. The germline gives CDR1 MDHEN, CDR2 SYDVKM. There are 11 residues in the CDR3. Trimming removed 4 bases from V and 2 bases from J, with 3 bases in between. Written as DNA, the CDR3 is TGTGCCAGCAGTTGGACCTACGAGCAGTACTTC. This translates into CASSWTYEQYF.

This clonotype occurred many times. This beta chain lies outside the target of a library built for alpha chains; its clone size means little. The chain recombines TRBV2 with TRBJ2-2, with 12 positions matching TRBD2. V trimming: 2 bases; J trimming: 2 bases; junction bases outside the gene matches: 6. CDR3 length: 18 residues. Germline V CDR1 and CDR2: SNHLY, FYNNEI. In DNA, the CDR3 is TGTGCCAGCAGTGAACGGCTAGCGGGGGGGTCCAACACCGGGGAGCTGTTTTTT. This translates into CASSERLAGGSNTGELFF. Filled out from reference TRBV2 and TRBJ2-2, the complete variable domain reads EPEVTQTPSHQVTQMGQEVILRCVPISNHLYFYWYRQILGQKVEFLVSFYNNEISEKSEIFDDQFSVERPDGSNFTLKIRSTKLEDSAMYFCASSERLAGGSNTGELFFGEGSRLTVL.

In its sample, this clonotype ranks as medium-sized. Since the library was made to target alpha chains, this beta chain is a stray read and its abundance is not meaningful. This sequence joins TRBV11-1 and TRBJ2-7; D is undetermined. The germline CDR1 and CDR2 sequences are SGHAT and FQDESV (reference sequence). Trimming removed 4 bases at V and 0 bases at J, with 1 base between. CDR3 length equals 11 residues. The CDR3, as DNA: TGTGCCAGCAGCTACTCCTACGAGCAGTACTTC. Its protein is CASSYSYEQYF. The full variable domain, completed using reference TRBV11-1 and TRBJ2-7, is EAEVAQSPRYKITEKSQAVAFWCDPISGHATLYWYRQILGQGPELLVQFQDESVVDDSQLPKDRFSAERLKGVDSTLKIQPAELGDSAMYLCASSYSYEQYFGPGTRLTVT.

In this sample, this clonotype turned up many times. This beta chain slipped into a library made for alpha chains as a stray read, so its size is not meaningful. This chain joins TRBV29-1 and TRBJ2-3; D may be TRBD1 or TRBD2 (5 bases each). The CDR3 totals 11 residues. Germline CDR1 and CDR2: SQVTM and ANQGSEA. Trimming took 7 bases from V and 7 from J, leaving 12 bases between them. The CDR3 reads CSGGNGNTQYF. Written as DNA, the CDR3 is TGCAGCGGGGGGAATGGAAATACGCAGTATTTT.